Presented here are 17 T cell receptor beta chains from one specimen sequenced in a study of molecular identifiers for immune sequencing clone quantification. In TCRdb, the PCR reads were re-called with MiXCR into one record per CDR3 protein. The sample has some 680,000 distinct CDR3 sequences; about 25% are singletons. Sequenced: naive CD8+ T cells from blood, with Jurkat cell RNA spiked in. Subset here: FACS-sorted CD8+CD4-CCR7+CD45RA+ naive T cells. The source of these receptors is a human donor in good health. Some libraries in this study had Jurkat cell RNA spiked in.

There are a few counts of this clonotype. This sequence joins TRBV9 and TRBJ1-2; D unclear. The CDR3 sequence is 12 residues long. V was shortened by 4 bases and J by 3 bases, with 7 bases between the two germline ends. Germline V lookup: CDR1 SGDLS, CDR2 YYNGEE. CDR3 nucleotides: TGTGCCAGCAGCCCCCCCGACTATGGCTACACCTTC. Its protein product is CASSPPDYGYTF.

This clonotype showed up just a few times. This chain links TRBV28 with TRBJ2-7; 8 bases map to TRBD1. The V and J ends lost 10 bases and 5 bases, in that order; junction bases with no gene match: 10. This CDR3 contains 13 residues. Germline CDR1 MDHEN, CDR2 SYDVKM. CDR3 bases: TGTGCCACCACTTTGGACAGGGCCAACGAGCAGTACTTC. Its translation is CATTLDRANEQYF. Based on the CDR3 plus reference TRBV28 and TRBJ2-7, the full variable domain is DVKVTQSSRYLVKRTGEKVFLECVQDMDHENMFWYRQDPGLGLRLIYFSYDVKMKEKGDIPEGYSVSREKKERFSLILESASTNQTSMYLCATTLDRANEQYFGPGTRLTVT.

This clonotype was seen repeatedly, ten times or more. The chain joins TRBV12-3 or TRBV12-4 to TRBJ2-2; no clear D. This CDR3 spans 13 amino acids. V dropped 7 bases and J dropped 5 bases, with 11 bases sitting between them. The CDR3 region is CASTFVKTGELFF. The CDR3 bases are TGTGCCAGCACCTTTGTAAAGACCGGGGAGCTGTTTTTT.

The chain's CDR3 is CSVGGGFEQYF. The CDR3 nucleotides are TGCAGCGTTGGTGGAGGGTTCGAGCAGTACTTC. This sequence joins TRBV29-1 and TRBJ2-7; tentatively, D is TRBD2 (6 bases). CDR1 is SQVTM and CDR2 is ANQGSEA in the germline V gene. This CDR3 region has 11 residues. V gave up 4 bases and J gave up 6 bases, with 10 bases separating them.

This clonotype has ten or more counts. This chain joins TRBV27 and TRBJ2-3; 11 nucleotides line up with TRBD2. The V segment lost 5 bases and the J segment 3 bases; nucleotides outside the gene matches: 10. This CDR3 has 17 amino acids. Germline CDR1 reads MNHEY; CDR2 reads SMNVEV (reference sequence). The CDR3 protein is CASSLGISGGATDTQYF. CDR3 sequence (DNA): TGTGCCAGCAGTCTTGGGATTAGCGGGGGGGCGACAGATACGCAGTATTTT.

This clonotype was counted ten times or more. The genes are TRBV20-1 and TRBJ2-7; no clear D. This CDR3 is 15 amino acids long. V lost 0 bases, J lost 0 bases, and 12 bases lay in between. The germline gives CDR1 DFQATT, CDR2 SNEGSKA (reference sequence). The CDR3 spells CSAREGQSSSYEQYF. The DNA of the CDR3 is TGCAGTGCTAGAGAAGGCCAGTCCAGCTCCTACGAGCAGTACTTC.

This clonotype showed up many times. This chain's CDR3 is CASSQDLTGLPNYGYTF. For the CDR3, the DNA is TGTGCCAGCAGCCAAGATCTGACAGGGCTACCTAACTATGGCTACACCTTC. This chain links TRBV3-1 with TRBJ1-2, with 7 bases aligning to TRBD1. The CDR3 totals 17 residues. Unmatched junction bases numbered 7, after V lost 0 bases and J lost 0 bases. CDR1 LGHDT and CDR2 YNNKEL come from the germline V gene (reference sequence).

The table lists this clonotype with a few counts. The rearrangement joins TRBV29-1 to TRBJ2-1, with 15 bases aligning to TRBD2. The CDR3 has 19 residues. Germline V CDR1 and CDR2: SQVTM, ANQGSEA. V dropped 4 bases and J dropped 1; count of bases not matched to a gene: 11. CDR3 residues: CSVVWGLAGGIGSYNEQFF. The DNA of the CDR3 is TGCAGCGTTGTTTGGGGACTAGCGGGGGGTATTGGGTCCTACAATGAGCAGTTCTTC.

This clonotype was counted once. A read error may account for a junction end that differs from germline. The V gene is TRBV15, the J gene TRBJ2-1, with 7 bases aligning to TRBD1. This CDR3 is built from 14 residues. The germline CDR1 and CDR2 sequences are LNHNV and YYDKDF (reference sequence). CDR3 DNA: TGTGCCACCAACAGAGGGGGACAGAACAATGAGCAGTTCTTC. Amino acid sequence: CATNRGGQNNEQFF.

On this clonotype: An end of the junction does not agree with germline; a read error may underlie this. The chain carries TRBV4-3 and TRBJ2-1; perhaps D is TRBD1 or TRBD2 (6 bases each). Per germline, CDR1 LGHNA and CDR2 YSLEER. There are 18 residues in the CDR3. This CDR3 is CASSPLGGGRDLYNEQVF. CDR3 coding DNA: TGCGCCAGCAGCCCCTTAGGAGGGGGGCGAGACCTTTACAATGAGCAGGTCTTC.

This clonotype was recorded at least ten times. V and J are TRBV28 and TRBJ2-3; no reliable D call. V gave up 2 bases and J gave up 4 bases, with 10 bases separating them. This CDR3 contains 14 residues. CDR1 and CDR2 from the germline V gene are MDHEN and SYDVKM. CDR3 DNA: TGTGCCAGCAGTTTAACCTACTCTCCAGATACGCAGTATTTT. This codes for CASSLTYSPDTQYF. The full variable domain, in which reference TRBV28 and TRBJ2-3 provide the parts outside the CDR3, is DVKVTQSSRYLVKRTGEKVFLECVQDMDHENMFWYRQDPGLGLRLIYFSYDVKMKEKGDIPEGYSVSREKKERFSLILESASTNQTSMYLCASSLTYSPDTQYFGPGTRLTVL.

Of note for this clonotype: This may come from a read error, since a much larger clone is one base off. The chain has TRBV5-1 and TRBJ2-7; D is perhaps TRBD1 or TRBD2 (5 bases each). This CDR3 is 14 amino acids long. V was shortened by 7 bases and J by 3 bases, with 17 bases between the two germline ends. The germline CDR1 and CDR2 sequences are SGHRS and YFSETQ. As DNA, the CDR3 is TGCGCCAGCCGCACTTACGCAGGGAGCTACGAGCAGTACTTC. It translates to CASRTYAGSYEQYF.

The sample holds many counts of this clonotype. This sequence joins TRBV30 and TRBJ1-1, with unresolved D. This CDR3 region has 12 residues. The V end lost 0 bases, the J end lost 8 bases, and 10 bases lay between the germline ends. In germline, CDR1 is GTSNPN, CDR2 SVGIG (reference sequence). CDR3 in amino acids: CAWSVRPTEAFF. CDR3 nucleotide sequence: TGTGCCTGGAGTGTAAGGCCGACGGAAGCTTTCTTT.

This clonotype was counted only a few times. The junction does not match germline at one end; this may be a read error. V usage is TRBV28 and J usage is TRBJ2-3; D uncertain. The CDR3 contains 14 residues. Germline assignment: CDR1 MDHEN and CDR2 SYDVKM. Written as DNA, the CDR3 is TGTGCCAGCAGTTTACGCCTGGGTTCAGATATGCAGTATTTT. This encodes CASSLRLGSDMQYF.

This clonotype has a count of ten or more. The J gene is TRBJ2-7, the V gene TRBV7-2; TRBD2 matches 9 bases. CDR1 and CDR2 (germline): SGHTA, FQGNSA. Germline trimming cut 2 bases from V and 7 bases from J; bases unmatched to any gene: 9. The CDR3 length is 15 residues. The CDR3 sequence: CASSLWAGGLGEQYF. The CDR3 DNA sequence: TGTGCCAGCAGCTTATGGGCGGGAGGGCTCGGGGAGCAGTACTTC.

This clonotype was counted at least ten times. The V call is TRBV12-3 or TRBV12-4, the J call TRBJ2-3, with D perhaps matching TRBD2 (5 bases). CDR3 size: 11 residues. V was shortened by 3 bases and J by 12 bases, with 10 bases between the two germline ends. In nucleotides, the CDR3 is TGTGCCAGCAGTTTCACGGAGGACCAGTATTTT. Encoded protein: CASSFTEDQYF.

The V call is TRBV4-1, the J call TRBJ2-3; possibly TRBD2 for D (5 bases). The germline V gene has CDR1 MGHRA and CDR2 YSYEKL. The CDR3 spans 15 residues. Trimming shortened V by 1 base and J by 0 bases, and 8 bases separated the two germline ends. The CDR3 region has the DNA TGCGCCAGCAGCCAAGGAGCGGATAGCACAGATACGCAGTATTTT. Encoded protein: CASSQGADSTDTQYF.